One and the same sample provided the 3 T cell receptor beta chains below, sequenced in a study of cytomegalovirus exposure and HLA in healthy donors. The PCR used 60 Vbeta and 13 Jbeta primers. Profiled with immunoSEQ multiplex PCR; TCRdb holds only in-frame clones, not every one. The data contain under 130,000 clones, around two thirds of them seen just once; the ten biggest clones take up approximately 3.9%. The sequenced sample consisted of PBMCs. The receptors originated from a man aged 30-40 years in good health and CMV-seropositive.

V and J are TRBV11-3 and TRBJ2-1, with D possibly matching TRBD2 (6 bases). Germline V gene lookup returns CDR1 SGHNT and CDR2 YENEEA. The germline V and J ends were trimmed by 1 base and 7 bases, with 11 bases remaining between them. The CDR3 is made up of 14 amino acids. The chain's CDR3 is CASSLAGVGNEQFF. CDR3 nucleotide sequence: TGTGCCAGCAGCTTAGCGGGGGTAGGGAATGAGCAGTTCTTC. The full variable domain, with the rest looked up from reference TRBV11-3 and TRBJ2-1, is EAGVVQSPRYKIIEKKQPVAFWCNPISGHNTLYWYLQNLGQGPELLIRYENEEAVDDSQLPKDRFSAERLKGVDSTLKIQPAELGDSAVYLCASSLAGVGNEQFFGPGTRLTVL.

The J gene is TRBJ1-1, the V gene TRBV10-3; 7 positions match TRBD1. This CDR3 is 13 amino acids long. The V segment lost 6 bases and the J segment 5 bases; nucleotides outside the gene matches: 6. The germline V gene has CDR1 ENHRY and CDR2 SYGVKD. The CDR3 here is CAISETGETEAFF. CDR3 sequence (DNA): TGTGCCATCAGCGAAACAGGGGAAACTGAAGCTTTCTTT.

The chain couples TRBV6-5 to TRBJ1-2; a possible D gene is TRBD1 (6 bases). Germline assignment: CDR1 MNHEY and CDR2 SVGAGI. The CDR3 has 13 residues. Trimming shortened V by 6 bases and J by 4 bases, and 12 bases separated the two germline ends. The CDR3 DNA reads TGTGCCAGCAGCGTGGGGGACATCTATGGCTACACCTTC. Protein sequence: CASSVGDIYGYTF.